Listed here are 23 T cell receptor beta chains from one sample, sequenced in a study of identical twins. TCRdb independently ran MiXCR on the 5' RACE reads; one entry per CDR3 protein. The data contain roughly 280,000 distinct CDR3 sequences, 8% to 9.5% of them singletons. The sample was also linked to a second study, of yellow fever vaccine responses in identical twins.

The specimen was CD8+ T cells sorted from blood. These receptors came from a young woman in good health.

The chain combines TRBV7-2 with TRBJ2-7; maybe TRBD1 (7 bases). With 5 bases removed from V and 3 bases from J, the gap between germline ends came to 14 bases. This CDR3 comprises 14 residues. Germline-derived CDR1 and CDR2 are SGHTA and FQGNSA. This CDR3 is CASSLYQGGYEQYF. CDR3 nucleotides: TGTGCCAGCAGCCTATACCAGGGGGGCTACGAGCAGTACTTC.

Here the CDR3 reads CASSPPRGEQYF. The CDR3 nucleotides read TGTGCCAGCAGCCCTCCGAGAGGCGAGCAGTACTTC. The chain uses TRBV27 and TRBJ2-7; D gene uncertain. CDR3 size: 12 residues. The V end lost 6 bases, the J end lost 6 bases, and 12 bases lay between the germline ends. In germline, CDR1 is MNHEY, CDR2 SMNVEV (reference sequence).

V is TRBV20-1 and J is TRBJ1-1; the match to TRBD1 covers 12 bases. Trimming took 4 bases from V and 8 from J; bases not matched to a gene: 11. Germline V gene sequence: CDR1 DFQATT, CDR2 SNEGSKA (reference sequence). CDR3 size: 15 residues. Written as DNA, the CDR3 is TGCAGTGCTACGCGCCCGGGACAGGGGGCTACCGAAGCTTTCTTT. Translating it yields CSATRPGQGATEAFF.

In its sample, this clonotype was seen a few times. The chain uses TRBV12-3 or TRBV12-4 and TRBJ2-2; D possibly corresponds to TRBD1 (7 bases). The CDR3 runs 18 residues. Trimming removed 6 bases from V and 2 bases from J, with 22 bases in between. The CDR3 sequence: CASSPGGGGGSNTGELFF. The CDR3 DNA reads as TGTGCCAGCAGCCCCGGCGGAGGGGGCGGTTCAAACACCGGGGAGCTGTTTTTT.

This clonotype was detected a few times. The chain uses TRBV7-6 and TRBJ2-1, with 8 nucleotides matching TRBD2. The CDR3 sequence is 15 residues long. V shed 5 bases and J 2 bases; nucleotides not matched to a gene: 5. Germline-derived CDR1 and CDR2 are SGHVS and FNYEAQ. CDR3 region: CASSGGLAAYNEQFF. The CDR3 DNA sequence: TGTGCCAGCAGCGGCGGACTAGCAGCCTACAATGAGCAGTTCTTC.

J is TRBJ2-7 and V is TRBV27, with no clear D. The length of the CDR3 is 11 residues. Trimming shortened V by 7 bases and J by 3 bases, and 7 bases separated the two germline ends. CDR1 is MNHEY and CDR2 is SMNVEV in the germline V gene (reference sequence). CDR3 protein: CASISGYEQYF. The CDR3 DNA follows: TGTGCCAGCATTTCGGGCTACGAGCAGTACTTC.

In the case of this clonotype: Compared with germline, one end of the junction differs, possibly owing to a read error. The V gene is TRBV7-3, the J gene TRBJ2-3; tentatively, D is TRBD1 (6 bases). The CDR3 length is 17 residues. Germline V gene sequence: CDR1 SGHTA, CDR2 FQGTGA. CDR3 residues: CASSPDSGRGPTDTQYF. CDR3 bases: TGTGCCAGCAGCCCAGACTCCGGCAGGGGCCCCACAGACACGCAGTATTTT.

This clonotype was seen a few times. V gene TRBV9 combines with J gene TRBJ2-2; a possible D gene is TRBD2 (5 bases). Trimming cost V 4 bases and J 0 bases, with 16 bases left between them. The germline V gene encodes CDR1 SGDLS and CDR2 YYNGEE. CDR3 size: 17 residues. DNA of the CDR3: TGTGCCAGCAGCTTGCCCCAGCGGACGGCGAACACCGGGGAGCTGTTTTTT. This gives the protein CASSLPQRTANTGELFF.

This clonotype is judged medium-sized. The V gene is TRBV6-4, the J gene TRBJ2-3; 7 bases line up with TRBD2. With 2 bases clipped from V and 3 bases from J, the junction kept 2 bases outside the gene matches. CDR3 length: 14 residues. Germline V gene data show CDR1 as MRHNA and CDR2 as SNTAGT. The CDR3: CASSDGGGTDTQYF. The CDR3 region has the DNA TGTGCCAGCAGTGACGGCGGGGGAACAGATACGCAGTATTTT.

This clonotype showed up just a few times. The gene calls are TRBV20-1 and TRBJ2-7; the match to TRBD2 covers 11 bases. This CDR3 is 15 amino acids long. The germline V gene has CDR1 DFQATT and CDR2 SNEGSKA (reference sequence). Trimming cost V 5 bases and J 3 bases; bases outside gene matches: 9. The CDR3 loop is CSARSPGLAVYEQYF. The CDR3 nucleotides are TGCAGTGCTCGTAGTCCGGGACTAGCGGTCTACGAGCAGTACTTC.

This clonotype was recorded a few times. V and J are TRBV3-1 and TRBJ2-3; maybe TRBD1 (6 bases). Trimming took 1 base from V and 7 from J, leaving 21 bases between them. Germline V CDR1 and CDR2: LGHDT, YNNKEL (reference sequence). This CDR3 has 17 residues. For the CDR3, the DNA is TGTGCCAGCAGCCAAGTAGAGACCAACAGGGAGCAAAATACGCAGTATTTT. It translates to CASSQVETNREQNTQYF.

This clonotype came up many times. CDR3 bases: TGTGCCAGCAGGGGACCTCGGACAGATACGCAGTATTTT. Residues: CASRGPRTDTQYF. The chain carries TRBV7-9 and TRBJ2-3; the D gene could be TRBD1 or TRBD2 (5 bases each). The CDR3 covers 13 residues. V dropped 6 bases and J dropped 3 bases, with 10 bases sitting between them. Germline lookup yields CDR1 SEHNR and CDR2 FQNEAQ (reference sequence).

This clonotype was counted a few times. The rearrangement links TRBV27 to TRBJ2-5; 7 bases agree with TRBD2. Germline V lookup: CDR1 MNHEY, CDR2 SMNVEV (reference sequence). There are 14 residues in the CDR3. V gave up 6 bases and J gave up 4 bases; unmatched junction bases: 8. The CDR3 sequence is CASSGLVAGETQYF. The DNA of the CDR3 is TGTGCCAGCAGCGGACTAGTAGCAGGAGAGACCCAGTACTTC.

V is TRBV18 and J is TRBJ1-2, with D perhaps TRBD1 (6 bases). V lost 2 bases and J lost 0, with 10 bases in between. This CDR3 is 15 amino acids long. Germline-derived CDR1 and CDR2 are KGHSH and LQKENI. The CDR3 coding sequence is TGTGCCAGCTCACCAGGGACACACGCTAACTATGGCTACACCTTC. As protein: CASSPGTHANYGYTF.

In its sample, this clonotype was seen many times. The J gene is TRBJ1-3, the V gene TRBV20-1, with D perhaps matching TRBD1 (6 bases). This CDR3 region has 13 residues. Per germline, CDR1 DFQATT and CDR2 SNEGSKA (reference sequence). Trimming left V 3 bases short and J 3 bases short, with 9 bases between. The chain's CDR3 is CSARGRGGNTIYF. CDR3 sequence (DNA): TGCAGTGCTAGGGGCAGGGGTGGAAACACCATATATTTT.

The chain has TRBV2 and TRBJ2-3, with 12 bases that match TRBD2. This CDR3 region has 15 residues. V was clipped by 8 bases and J by 5 bases; unmatched bases: 8. Germline V gene sequence: CDR1 SNHLY, CDR2 FYNNEI. The chain's CDR3 is CASARLAGEGDTQYF. The CDR3 DNA is TGTGCCAGCGCCAGACTAGCGGGGGAGGGAGATACGCAGTATTTT.

This clonotype was seen repeatedly, ten times or more. The chain carries TRBV4-3 and TRBJ2-3, with 12 bases lining up with TRBD2. Germline values: CDR1 LGHNA, CDR2 YSLEER. The J segment lost 4 bases and the V segment lost 1 base, leaving 6 bases of the junction unmatched. The CDR3 totals 17 residues. This CDR3 reads CASSQVTSGSGADTQYF. CDR3 in DNA: TGCGCCAGCAGCCAAGTGACTAGCGGGAGTGGGGCAGATACGCAGTATTTT.

This clonotype was picked up many times. The chain combines TRBV20-1 with TRBJ2-1, with a tentative D call TRBD2 (6 bases). The CDR3 sequence is 13 residues long. Per the germline V gene, CDR1 is DFQATT and CDR2 is SNEGSKA (reference sequence). Trimming took off 2 bases at V and 6 bases at J, with 11 bases between the two ends. In DNA form, the CDR3 reads TGCAGTGCTAGAATTCTTAGCGGCAATGAGCAGTTCTTC. Amino acids: CSARILSGNEQFF.

This clonotype occurred many times. The chain recombines TRBV20-1 with TRBJ2-5, with D perhaps being TRBD1 or TRBD2 (5 bases each). Trimming removed 6 bases from V and 0 bases from J, with 11 bases in between. This CDR3 has 13 amino acids. Germline V gene data show CDR1 as DFQATT and CDR2 as SNEGSKA (reference sequence). The CDR3 sequence is CSAPMGDQETQYF. CDR3 bases: TGCAGTGCCCCCATGGGGGACCAAGAGACCCAGTACTTC.

This clonotype has ten or more counts. This chain connects TRBV20-1 to TRBJ2-2; TRBD2 matches at 12 bases. The CDR3 is 18 amino acids. V dropped 0 bases and J dropped 1; count of bases not matched to a gene: 6. The germline gives CDR1 DFQATT, CDR2 SNEGSKA (reference sequence). Here the CDR3 reads CSARDLAGGPKNTGELFF. The CDR3 DNA reads TGCAGTGCTAGAGATCTAGCGGGAGGGCCGAAGAACACCGGGGAGCTGTTTTTT.

This chain links TRBV12-3 or TRBV12-4 with TRBJ1-3; D unclear. The V end lost 8 bases, the J end lost 0 bases, and 14 bases lay between the germline ends. The CDR3 is made up of 15 amino acids. CDR3 nucleotide sequence: TGTGCCAGCTGGGAAGGGCCTTTCTCTGGAAACACCATATATTTT. This sequence encodes CASWEGPFSGNTIYF.

The table lists this clonotype with many counts. The rearrangement joins TRBV20-1 to TRBJ2-5; TRBD1 aligns across 9 bases. CDR3 length: 14 residues. Germline lookup yields CDR1 DFQATT and CDR2 SNEGSKA (reference sequence). V shed 0 bases, J shed 7 bases, and the junction held 6 bases outside the gene matches. The CDR3 loop is CSARDELTGGTQYF. As DNA, the CDR3 is TGCAGTGCTAGAGATGAGTTGACAGGGGGGACCCAGTACTTC.

This clonotype appeared once. The V gene is TRBV7-9, the J gene TRBJ2-3; 12 bases agree with TRBD2. V was clipped by 4 bases and J by 5 bases; unmatched bases: 7. This CDR3 has 16 amino acids. Germline V gives CDR1 SEHNR, CDR2 FQNEAQ (reference sequence). The CDR3 DNA reads as TGTGCCAGCAGCTCAAGACTAGCGGGAGAACGAGATACGCAGTATTTT. It is translated as CASSSRLAGERDTQYF.